This T cell receptor (beta chain) came from a study of blood T cells in healthy people across ages (dated by TCRdb to about 2015). About the investigation overall: In model experiments, roughly one uniquely barcoded TCR beta cDNA molecule per two T cells was captured by template switching. The study measured age-related changes in TCR beta repertoire diversity using deep sequencing normalized with unique cDNA molecular identifiers. The donors were divided into four age groups: young (average around 15 years), middle-aged (about 40), aged (62) and long-lived (82). To avoid experimental bias, donors of different ages were randomly spread across the sequencing lanes. Two additional independent replicas of 1 million unique cDNA reads from the same blood draw were analyzed for two donors (one aged 18 to 30 and one aged 80 or older). What the work shows at the level of the full study, not this receptor alone: The CMV infection status of donors was not known, potentially confounding age-related changes in expanded clonotypes. The percentage of naive T cells measured by flow cytometry correlated strongly with observed TCR beta diversity. The long-lived group showed more naive CD4+ T cells, fewer expanded clones and increased TCR diversity than the aged group, suggesting age selection. Estimates of total diversity based on one million sequenced T cells were considered lower bounds and underestimates. Observed TCR beta diversity per million T cells fell roughly linearly with age, and a significant reduction was already apparent by age roughly 41. Bulk unsorted PBMC profiling prevented conclusive comparison of naive and antigen-experienced compartments.

The donors were roughly 40 Caucasian individuals from Russia, aged roughly 6 to 100 years, who were systemically healthy. Each donor gave around 9 milliliters of peripheral blood, collected into EDTA-treated Vacutainer tubes. Ficoll-Paque density-gradient centrifugation was used to isolate PBMCs, with at least 7 million obtained per sample. Trizol reagent was used to extract total RNA from the PBMCs, yielding at least 6 micrograms per sample. For every donor, flow cytometry on a PBMC aliquot measured the percentage of naive CD45RAhigh/CD27high T cells. Library prep was done by 5' RACE. For sequencing, an Illumina HiSeq 2500 was employed. The second PCR ran for roughly 7 to 12 cycles and used a J-beta primer mix along with a sample-barcoded 5' primer. A unique molecular identifier was introduced onto each TCR beta cDNA molecule by a template-switch 5' adaptor carrying 12 random nucleotides. Each sample yielded at least 2.5 million CDR3-containing paired-end reads. First-strand cDNA synthesis was performed from all RNA using the Mint cDNA synthesis kit, with priming by a TRBC-specific oligonucleotide. After uracil-DNA glycosylase treatment, a first 18-cycle PCR used universal primers M1SS and BC2_uni_R on all cDNA. As for the authors' bioinformatics: For normalization, 1 million high-quality reads were randomly selected from each sample, with every read carrying a distinct molecular identifier. Instead of being binned into consensus sequences, reads that shared molecular identifiers were thrown out. MiTCR, run with a Q25 quality threshold and the strictest error-elimination algorithm, handled CDR3 identification, clonotype clustering and error correction. A nonparametric unseen species model using Euler transformation provided a lower-bound estimate of total TCR beta diversity. In TCRdb, the public reads were trimmed at Q25 with fastp and aligned with MiXCR, with productive beta chains retained. Entries are consolidated by CDR3 protein sequence, retaining the most common genes and DNA. The V and J calls were not made by the authors but by TCRdb's processing. The table for this sample lists about a million distinct CDR3 sequences; just over 50% of them were counted only once. The ten largest clones represent roughly a fifth of the sample.

V is pruned by 0 bases and J by 4 bases, leaving 12 bases of the junction without a gene match. The CDR3, cysteine through phenylalanine, is 19 amino acids long. CDR3 DNA is the only sequence kept; it has 57 bases, read in frame from the first base. The germline V gene encodes CDR1 LGHNA and CDR2 YSLEER. About this clonotype itself: This receptor's antigen is unknown. Nothing much larger sits one base from this clone, and base qualities are not available.

The TCR was taken from a woman in her fifties or sixties in good health. The sequenced sample was blood. The rearranged segments are TRBV4-3 and TRBJ2-3; TRBD2 fits 11 bases in the junction. At the DNA level, the sequence is TGCGCCAGCAGCCAAGAGTCCCTAGCGGGAGGAGCTATCGCAGATACGCAGTATTTT. This sequence encodes CASSQESLAGGAIADTQYF.